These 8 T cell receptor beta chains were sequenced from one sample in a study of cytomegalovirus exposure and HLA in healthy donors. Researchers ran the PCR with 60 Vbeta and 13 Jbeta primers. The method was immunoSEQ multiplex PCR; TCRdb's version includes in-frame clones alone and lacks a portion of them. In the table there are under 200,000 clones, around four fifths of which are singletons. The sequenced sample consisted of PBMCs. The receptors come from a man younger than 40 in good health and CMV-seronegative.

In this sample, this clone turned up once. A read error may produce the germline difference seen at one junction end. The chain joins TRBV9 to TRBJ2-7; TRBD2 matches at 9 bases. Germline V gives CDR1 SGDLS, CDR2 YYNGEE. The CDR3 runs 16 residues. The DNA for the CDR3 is TGTGCCAGCAGCCCCTCGGGGCGGGGGGGCTCCCACGAGCAGTACTTC. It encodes CASSPSGRGGSHEQYF.

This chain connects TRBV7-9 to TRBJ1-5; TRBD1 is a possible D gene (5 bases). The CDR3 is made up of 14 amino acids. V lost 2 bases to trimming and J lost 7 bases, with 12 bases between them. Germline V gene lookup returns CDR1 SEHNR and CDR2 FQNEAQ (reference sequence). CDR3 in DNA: TGTGCCAGCAGCTTATCCGGCAGGGAACAGCCCCAGCATTTT. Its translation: CASSLSGREQPQHF.

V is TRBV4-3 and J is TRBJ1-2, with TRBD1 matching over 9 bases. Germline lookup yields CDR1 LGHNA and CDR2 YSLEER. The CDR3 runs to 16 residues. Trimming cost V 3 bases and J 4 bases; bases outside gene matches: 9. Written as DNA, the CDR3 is TGCGCCAGCAGCCATTACGGGACAGGGAAATCCTATGGCTACACCTTC. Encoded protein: CASSHYGTGKSYGYTF.

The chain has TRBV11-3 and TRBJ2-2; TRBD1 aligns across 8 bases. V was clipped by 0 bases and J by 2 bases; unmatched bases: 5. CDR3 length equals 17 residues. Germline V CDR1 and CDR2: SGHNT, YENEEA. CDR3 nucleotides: TGTGCCAGCAGCTTAGATGGCAGGGGGCTTAACACCGGGGAGCTGTTTTTT. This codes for CASSLDGRGLNTGELFF.

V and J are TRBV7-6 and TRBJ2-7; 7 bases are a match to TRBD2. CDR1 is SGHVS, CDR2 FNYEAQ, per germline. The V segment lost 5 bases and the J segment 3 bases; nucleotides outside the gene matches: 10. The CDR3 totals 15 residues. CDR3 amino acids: CASSRGDYLNYEQYF. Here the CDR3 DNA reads TGTGCCAGCAGCAGAGGGGACTACCTCAACTACGAGCAGTACTTC.

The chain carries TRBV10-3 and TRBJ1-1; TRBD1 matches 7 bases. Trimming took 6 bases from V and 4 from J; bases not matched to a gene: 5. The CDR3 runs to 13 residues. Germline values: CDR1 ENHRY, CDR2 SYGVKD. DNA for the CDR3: TGTGCCATCAGAGGTGACAGGGCCACTGAAGCTTTCTTT. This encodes CAIRGDRATEAFF.

This CDR3 reads CASSLGRQTQYF. In DNA form, the CDR3 reads TGTGCCAGCAGCTTGGGGAGGCAGACCCAGTACTTC. V usage is TRBV11-1 and J usage is TRBJ2-5; weak D call: TRBD2 (6 bases). Germline V gene lookup returns CDR1 SGHAT and CDR2 FQDESV (reference sequence). Deletions cut 3 bases from V and 6 bases from J, with 8 bases between. The CDR3 loop spans 12 amino acids.

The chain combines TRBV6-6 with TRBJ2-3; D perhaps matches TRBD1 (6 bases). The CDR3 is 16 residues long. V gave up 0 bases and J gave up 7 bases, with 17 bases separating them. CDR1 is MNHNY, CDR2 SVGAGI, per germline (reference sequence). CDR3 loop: CASSYSSGDKKHTQYF. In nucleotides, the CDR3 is TGTGCCAGCAGTTACTCGTCAGGGGACAAGAAACATACGCAGTATTTT.